This TCR beta chain comes out of a study of cytomegalovirus exposure and HLA in healthy donors. This PCR relied on a set of 60 Vbeta primers and 13 Jbeta primers. Assay used: immunoSEQ multiplex PCR; TCRdb lists only in-frame clones, some missing. This sample yields 150,000 or so clones, of which around 80% are seen a single time; 14% belongs to the top ten. Sequenced sample: PBMCs. The receptor's source is a woman between 40 and 50 years old in good health and CMV-seronegative.

In nucleotides, the CDR3 is TGTGCCAGCGGACAGGGATCAACCTCCTACGAGCAGTACTTC. Translated: CASGQGSTSYEQYF. The chain carries TRBV27 and TRBJ2-7, with 8 bases that match TRBD1. Germline trimming cut 8 bases from V and 0 bases from J; bases unmatched to any gene: 6. Germline assignment: CDR1 MNHEY and CDR2 SMNVEV (reference sequence). CDR3 length: 14 amino acids.